Listed here is a single T cell receptor (beta chain). Its antigen specificity is not known. No qualities accompany the bases; no much larger clone lies one base away. Receptor amplification or capture employed PCR. TCR sequencing of DNA from cultured CD4+ T cells used the Oncomine TCR Beta short-read assay at the Johns Hopkins FTIC core. The QIAamp micro DNA kit was used to extract genomic DNA from the cultured CD4+ T cells. Oncomine TCR Beta libraries from cultured CD4+ T cells were pooled with unique dual indexes and sequenced on an Illumina iSeq 100. From the authors' description of their analysis: Non-productive sequences were removed, and CDR3s not starting with C, not ending with F or W, or shorter than 7 amino acids were discarded. Antigen-specific clonotypes were identified using the MANAFEST web application through comparison of peptide-stimulated wells with reference and other culture wells. An FDR below 0.05, an odds ratio above 5, and a productive frequency above 0.1% in at least two of three replicate wells were required for clones to be considered positive. A clonotype was classed as cross-reactive if the clonotype showed significant expansion both in SARS-CoV-2 spike wells and in at least one common cold coronavirus spike condition. Using R version 3.6.1, CDR3 homology was evaluated through Levenshtein distances (stringdist) along with unrooted phylogenetic trees (ape). The public reads were run again by TCRdb, first through fastp at Q25 and then through MiXCR, and only productive beta chains were kept. Here each entry gathers all rows of one CDR3 protein and keeps the most common genes and DNA. Clone size and V and J calls follow TCRdb, not the original study. Recorded for this sample are some 15,000 distinct CDR3 sequences; roughly 50% of them occurred a single time. Over 9% of the sample comes from the top ten.

Read against the paper, the sample's treatment or condition label means: approximately 11-day PBMC culture with coronavirus spike peptide pools or control peptides (ViraFEST assay). To expand antigen-specific T cells with peptide pools and then pick out the expanded clonotypes through TCR sequencing, the study relied on the ViraFEST assay. Positive SARS-CoV-2 PCR tests in the convalescent patients dated from March to December 2020, before Alpha, Beta and Delta variants emerged in the United States. Each well held 2 million to 2.5 million PBMCs cultured with around 10 ug/ml peptide pools in IMDM containing around 5% human AB serum and approximately 10 IU/ml IL-2. On days 3 and 7, half of the culture medium was replaced with fresh IL-2-containing medium. CD4+ T cells were isolated after approximately 10 days of culture through negative selection using the EasySep CD4+ T cell isolation kit. Ficoll-Paque Plus gradient centrifugation was used to isolate PBMCs from whole blood, and the isolated PBMCs were then either used fresh or cryopreserved at -140C. Each culture condition was generally run in triplicate wells.

The cysteine opens and the phenylalanine closes a CDR3 of 15 amino acids. Only CDR3 DNA is held: 45 bases, read in frame from base 1. The V end loses 0 bases and the J end loses 6 bases, and a stretch of 11 bases separates them. CDR1 MNHEY and CDR2 SVGAGI were looked up in the germline V gene. The data belong to a study of vaccination and CD4 T cells after COVID-19 (dated by TCRdb to between 2021 and 2024). Background on the whole study: Convalescent patients had a positive SARS-CoV-2 result on nasal swab PCR, and of these patients, several had mild disease and one had severe disease. The convalescent cohort included six males and four females, with two Hispanic individuals, seven Caucasians, two Asians and one multiracial person. Each participant got two doses of either the Pfizer-BioNTech BNT162b2 vaccine (n=8) or the Moderna mRNA-1273 vaccine (n=2). Post-COVID blood samples from convalescent patients were collected a median of about 110 days after diagnosis, with a range of roughly 35 to 170 days. Post-vaccine blood samples were taken a median of approximately 76 days after the second vaccine dose, with a range of about 14 to 241 days. Culture stimuli were overlapping spike peptide pools from SARS-CoV-2 and from the common cold coronaviruses HCoV-NL63, HCoV-OC43 and HCoV-229E. Control cultures received a CEFX viral epitope pool as the positive control, an HIV-1 Nef peptide pool as the negative control, or no peptide. The spike-specific CD4+ TCR repertoire was compared before and after mRNA vaccination in over 9 COVID-19 convalescent patients and a handful of infection-naive healthy vaccine recipients.

The paper's findings and limits, for the study overall: Of the vaccine-specific clones found in convalescent patients, nearly all (304 of 307) were mono-reactive for SARS-CoV-2 spike instead of being cross-reactive with common cold coronaviruses. Among the post-vaccine SARS-CoV-2-reactive clones in convalescent patients, a median around 85% showed up only after vaccination, which suggests vaccine-specific priming. An increase in the median number of SARS-CoV-2-reactive clonotypes from some 20 after infection to 38 after vaccination was observed, but the change was not found to be significant. The number of convalescent patients in the study was relatively small, and the study did not examine early timepoints following natural infection.

The V and J genes are TRBV6-5 and TRBJ2-2; perhaps TRBD1 is the D gene, with 6 bases matching. This receptor was taken from a human donor who had recovered from COVID-19. The sequenced sample consisted of CD4+ T cells from blood, cultured in vitro. The CDR3 protein sequence reads: CASSYSQGMAGELFF. The nucleotides read TGTGCCAGCAGTTACTCGCAGGGGATGGCCGGGGAGCTGTTTTTT.